This TCR beta chain was observed in a study of metastatic and nonmetastatic thyroid tumors. For the study at large: Repertoires from blood and tumor or nodule tissue of malignant and benign thyroid patients were compared. Study results and caveats: As reported, TCR beta diversity in blood and tumor was significantly higher in malignant thyroid tumors than in benign nodules.

This clone was observed at least ten times. Its antigen is not known. How the authors handled the data: Across clinicopathological groups, CDR3 differences served as the basis for building a distant-metastasis classifier for papillary thyroid cancer. Via MiXCR, TCRdb re-called the PCR reads. TCRdb's processing, not the study's, gives the V and J calls here. Of 25,000 to 30,000 clones in the sample, about a sixth were seen once. Thyroid surgery was preceded by no treatment in any patient. The junction had 12 bases not matched to a gene; V was cut back by 7 bases and J by 8 bases. Germline loops: CDR1 MDHEN, CDR2 SYDVKM. This CDR3 is built from 14 residues.

Sequenced input: blood. The sequence derives from a female donor with papillary thyroid cancer or a benign thyroid nodule (not recorded which). Some clones in this sample may be carry-over from other donors' samples. J is TRBJ2-5 and V is TRBV28, with TRBD1 matching over 8 bases. CDR3 loop: CASTDRGPHDTQYF. CDR3 sequence (DNA): TGTGCCAGCACCGACAGGGGTCCCCACGATACCCAGTACTTC. The full variable domain, in which reference TRBV28 and TRBJ2-5 provide the parts outside the CDR3, is DVKVTQSSRYLVKRTGEKVFLECVQDMDHENMFWYRQDPGLGLRLIYFSYDVKMKEKGDIPEGYSVSREKKERFSLILESASTNQTSMYLCASTDRGPHDTQYFGPGTRLLVL.